The sequence of this TCR beta chain was determined in a study of blood T cell repertoires in COVID-19. The wider study: The United States, Italy and Spain provided the acute and convalescent COVID-19 samples.

V trimming: 6 bases; J trimming: 2 bases; junction bases outside the gene matches: 7. From germline, CDR1 is MRHNA and CDR2 SNTAGT. There are 17 residues in the CDR3. Authors' processing steps: Reference gene primers were amplified, and this amplification served to estimate nucleated cell counts. This table comes from immunoSEQ multiplex PCR, and its TCRdb copy is limited to in-frame clones, with some not included. For V, J and clone size, that table is used; D and trimming come from the DNA. The sample records about 260,000 clones, more than 75% being singletons. Sample: peripheral blood. This sequence was found in a man aged 40-50 years with active or convalescent COVID-19. The V call is TRBV6-4, the J call TRBJ2-2; 12 nucleotides line up with TRBD2. In DNA, the CDR3 is TGTGCCAGCAGGCCTTCTAGCGGGGGGGCCAACACCGGGGAGCTGTTTTTT. Its translation is CASRPSSGGANTGELFF.